These 8 T cell receptor beta chains share one sample of origin, sequenced in a study of blood T cells in healthy people across ages. For the second PCR, which ran for roughly 7 to 11 cycles, a sample-barcoded 5' primer and a J-beta primer mix were used. TCRdb processed the 5' RACE reads anew with MiXCR; each CDR3 protein has one entry. The sample carries about 1.7 million distinct CDR3 sequences, about 28% recorded once. The material sequenced was blood. Every receptor here comes from a woman aged 25 to 39 in good health.

This clonotype was picked up a small number of times. The chain combines TRBV7-9 with TRBJ2-1; D is ambiguous. V shed 5 bases and J shed 1 base, with 15 bases lying between them. CDR1 and CDR2 from the germline V gene are SEHNR and FQNEAQ (reference sequence). This CDR3 has 16 residues. The CDR3 bases are TGTGCCAGCAGCCCAGGCGTCGTTCCTTCCTACAATGAGCAGTTCTTC. Translation gives CASSPGVVPSYNEQFF.

The table lists this clonotype with a few counts. The chain is built from TRBV4-1 and TRBJ1-2; D unclear. The V gene's germline CDR1 is MGHRA and CDR2 YSYEKL. The CDR3 is 15 amino acids. V dropped 4 bases and J dropped 8 bases, with 20 bases sitting between them. The CDR3, as DNA: TGCGCCAGCAGCCCGACCGCCGTGGTAAAGTACGGCTACACCTTC. This encodes CASSPTAVVKYGYTF.

Regarding this clonotype: This may arise from a read error, as a much more abundant clone is one base away. The chain is built from TRBV20-1 and TRBJ2-5; D is uncertain. CDR3 size: 12 residues. Germline values: CDR1 DFQATT, CDR2 SNEGSKA (reference sequence). The CDR3 DNA sequence: TGCAGTGCTACAACCCCCCAAGAGATCCAGTACTTC. As protein: CSATTPQEIQYF.

This clonotype has ten or more counts. The chain employs TRBV7-2 and TRBJ2-3; 11 bases agree with TRBD2. Germline V gene data show CDR1 as SGHTA and CDR2 as FQGNSA. Unmatched junction bases numbered 1, after V lost 1 base and J lost 4 bases. This CDR3 contains 15 residues. As DNA, the CDR3 is TGTGCCAGCAGCTTAGGGGGACTAGCGGCAGATACGCAGTATTTT. Its protein product is CASSLGGLAADTQYF.

Details on this clonotype: Its ends do not fully match the called genes, so a read error is possible. The chain links TRBV20-1 to TRBJ2-1; no clear D. The CDR3 loop spans 13 amino acids. In germline, CDR1 is DFQATT, CDR2 SNEGSKA (reference sequence). This chain's CDR3 is CGARDRLTNEQFF. The CDR3 region has the DNA TGCGGTGCTAGAGATCGGTTGACCAATGAGCAGTTCTTC.

The chain has TRBV5-1 and TRBJ2-5, with 10 bases fitting TRBD1. The CDR3 totals 16 residues. Germline V lookup: CDR1 SGHRS, CDR2 YFSETQ. The V and J ends lost 4 bases and 4 bases, in that order; junction bases with no gene match: 10. DNA of the CDR3: TGCGCCAGCAGCGTCTTAGAGACAGGGGGCGGAGAGACCCAGTACTTC. Translated: CASSVLETGGGETQYF. The variable domain in full, with the rest retrieved from reference TRBV5-1 and TRBJ2-5, is KAGVTQTPRYLIKTRGQQVTLSCSPISGHRSVSWYQQTPGQGLQFLFEYFSETQRNKGNFPGRFSGRQFSNSRSEMNVSTLELGDSALYLCASSVLETGGGETQYFGPGTRLLVL.

This chain joins TRBV5-1 and TRBJ2-1; D may be TRBD1 (6 bases). With 4 bases removed from V and 8 bases from J, the gap between germline ends came to 16 bases. CDR3 length equals 14 residues. Germline CDR1 and CDR2: SGHRS and YFSETQ. The CDR3, as DNA: TGCGCCAGCAGCGGGGGCCCCCCGGGCGATGAGCAGTTCTTC. Translating gives CASSGGPPGDEQFF. Complete variable domain (other parts from reference TRBV5-1 and TRBJ2-1): KAGVTQTPRYLIKTRGQQVTLSCSPISGHRSVSWYQQTPGQGLQFLFEYFSETQRNKGNFPGRFSGRQFSNSRSEMNVSTLELGDSALYLCASSGGPPGDEQFFGPGTRLTVL.

This clonotype was observed a handful of times. V is TRBV7-9 and J is TRBJ1-2; D possibly corresponds to TRBD1 (6 bases). The CDR3 is 14 amino acids. Trimming cost V 5 bases and J 7 bases, with 17 bases left between them. Germline loops: CDR1 SEHNR, CDR2 FQNEAQ (reference sequence). The CDR3 bases are TGTGCCAGCAGCCTACAGGGACAAGGTCGTGGCTACACCTTC. It specifies CASSLQGQGRGYTF.